The 14 T cell receptor beta chains presented below share a single source sample, sequenced in a study of cytomegalovirus exposure and HLA in healthy donors. Researchers ran the PCR with 60 Vbeta and 13 Jbeta primers. Assay used: immunoSEQ multiplex PCR; TCRdb lists only in-frame clones, some missing. Found here are 150,000 to 200,000 clones, 60% to 80% of them singletons; the top ten hold around an eighth. Sequencing was carried out using PBMCs. The receptors here all came from a man in his fifties in good health and CMV-seropositive.

V usage is TRBV7-3 and J usage is TRBJ2-5; perhaps TRBD1 as D (5 bases). TRBJ2-7 matches the DNA end more closely, so the J call is doubtful. From germline, CDR1 is SGHTA and CDR2 FQGTGA. The CDR3 is 13 residues long. For the CDR3, the DNA is TGTGCCAGCAGCCCATCCCCAGGGTACGAGCAGTACTTC. Translation gives CASSPSPGYEQYF.

The V and J genes are TRBV5-1 and TRBJ2-7; 10 bases align to TRBD2. Germline V CDR1 and CDR2: SGHRS, YFSETQ. This CDR3 comprises 15 residues. The trim removed 4 bases at V and 3 bases at J, leaving 7 bases unmatched. This CDR3 is CASSPLAGELYEQYF. DNA of the CDR3: TGCGCCAGCAGCCCCCTAGCGGGGGAACTCTACGAGCAGTACTTC.

This rearrangement joins TRBV9 to TRBJ1-1; D not resolved. Trimming pared 3 bases from V and 0 bases from J, leaving 9 bases between. This CDR3 is built from 14 residues. Germline CDR1 SGDLS, CDR2 YYNGEE. For the CDR3, the DNA is TGTGCCAGCAGCGCGGGTCGTTTGAACACTGAAGCTTTCTTT. It encodes CASSAGRLNTEAFF.

The chain has TRBV6-6 and TRBJ2-5; D may be TRBD1 (7 bases). V gave up 7 bases and J gave up 5 bases, with 17 bases separating them. The CDR3 covers 14 residues. Germline lookup yields CDR1 MNHNY and CDR2 SVGAGI (reference sequence). CDR3 loop: CASKPQGSGETQYF. In DNA, the CDR3 is TGTGCCAGCAAACCACAGGGGAGCGGGGAGACCCAGTACTTC.

The chain carries TRBV15 and TRBJ2-5, with TRBD2 matching 12 bases. Germline CDR1 and CDR2: LNHNV and YYDKDF (reference sequence). After removal of 4 bases from V and 6 bases from J, the junction contained 15 bases not matched to a gene. This CDR3 is built from 18 residues. CDR3 bases: TGTGCCACCAGCACCCAAGTCGGAAGACTAGCGGGGGTGAAGACCCAGTACTTC. This translates into CATSTQVGRLAGVKTQYF.

V is TRBV9 and J is TRBJ2-5; 11 nucleotides agree with TRBD2. Germline CDR1 is SGDLS and CDR2 is YYNGEE. After removal of 5 bases from V and 4 bases from J, the junction contained 1 base not matched to a gene. This CDR3 has 13 residues. The DNA for the CDR3 is TGTGCCAGCAGGGGGACTAGCGGAGAGACCCAGTACTTC. Residues: CASRGTSGETQYF.

CDR3 DNA: TGTGCCAGCACCTTGGGACAGGGGTACGAGCAGTACGTC. Its translation is CASTLGQGYEQYV. V and J are TRBV11-2 and TRBJ2-7; 10 bases match TRBD1. This CDR3 comprises 13 residues. Germline V gene sequence: CDR1 SGHAT, CDR2 FQNNGV. V shed 7 bases and J 4 bases; nucleotides not matched to a gene: 4.

The rearrangement joins TRBV9 to TRBJ2-1; 10 positions match TRBD2. CDR3 length: 16 amino acids. Germline V CDR1 and CDR2: SGDLS, YYNGEE. Losses at the gene ends were 0 bases for V and 8 bases for J; bases not matched to a gene: 8. In nucleotides, the CDR3 is TGTGCCAGCAGCGTAGGAAGCGGGGGGGCTTCGTATGAGCAGTTCTTC. Translated, it gives CASSVGSGGASYEQFF.

V is TRBV6-5 and J is TRBJ1-1, with 11 nucleotides matching TRBD1. Germline V gives CDR1 MNHEY, CDR2 SVGAGI. The V gene end was trimmed by 6 bases and the J gene end by 7 bases; junction bases not matched to a gene: 10. The CDR3 length is 15 residues. The CDR3: CASSWTGTGGSEAFF. The DNA of the CDR3 is TGTGCCAGCAGCTGGACCGGGACAGGGGGTAGTGAAGCTTTCTTT.

The chain joins TRBV19 to TRBJ2-3, with TRBD2 as a possible D gene (5 bases). From germline, CDR1 is LNHDA and CDR2 SQIVND (reference sequence). With 1 base removed from V and 4 bases from J, the gap between germline ends came to 18 bases. The CDR3 length is 17 residues. The CDR3 nucleotides read TGTGCCAGTAGTATAGCTCGGGCTAGCTGGACTTCAGATACGCAGTATTTT. It is translated as CASSIARASWTSDTQYF.

The rearrangement joins TRBV15 to TRBJ2-3; 10 bases are a match to TRBD2. V trimming: 5 bases; J trimming: 0 bases; junction bases outside the gene matches: 8. Germline V gene data show CDR1 as LNHNV and CDR2 as YYDKDF (reference sequence). The CDR3 totals 17 residues. CDR3 loop: CATSVSGGISSTDTQYF. The CDR3 coding sequence is TGTGCCACCAGCGTTAGCGGGGGGATCTCTAGCACAGATACGCAGTATTTT.

This clone was detected once. The rearrangement links TRBV10-3 to TRBJ1-2, with D possibly TRBD1 on 6 matching bases. This CDR3 is 15 amino acids long. V lost 8 bases, J lost 1 base, and 17 bases lay in between. The germline CDR1 and CDR2 sequences are ENHRY and SYGVKD. This CDR3 reads CAISLAGVGNYGYTF. The CDR3 DNA reads TGTGCCATCTCCCTTGCAGGGGTGGGTAACTATGGCTACACCTTC.

This chain connects TRBV2 to TRBJ2-7; TRBD1 matches at 8 bases. The CDR3 is 14 residues long. V trimming: 4 bases; J trimming: 0 bases; junction bases outside the gene matches: 2. Germline V lookup: CDR1 SNHLY, CDR2 FYNNEI. The CDR3 spells CASSGTGSSYEQYV. CDR3 nucleotides: TGTGCCAGCAGTGGGACAGGGAGCTCCTACGAGCAGTACGTC.

The chain combines TRBV6-1 with TRBJ2-7, with 10 bases fitting TRBD1. This CDR3 contains 14 residues. J was trimmed by 4 bases and V by 8 bases; bases with no gene match: 8. Germline CDR1 and CDR2: MNHNS and SASEGT. Written as DNA, the CDR3 is TGTGCCAGCGGTGGGGACAGGGGACGATACGAGCAGTACTTC. Translating it yields CASGGDRGRYEQYF.